This record covers a single TCR beta chain. The sample comes from a study of blood T cell repertoires in COVID-19. Study background: Collection of acute and convalescent COVID-19 samples took place in the United States, Italy and Spain. PBMCs, B-cell-depleted T cells, or T cells were the source of the cDNA or gDNA that made up the material.

CDR3 length: 13 residues. The germline V and J ends were trimmed by 3 bases and 8 bases, with 13 bases remaining between them. Germline lookup yields CDR1 WSHSY and CDR2 SAAADI. How the authors handled the data: Researchers report that nucleated cell counts were estimated from reference gene primer amplification. Sequenced by immunoSEQ multiplex PCR; TCRdb stores in-frame clones only, minus some. That table supplies the V and J calls and clone size; D and trimming were determined from the DNA. The sample lists fewer than 250,000 clones, roughly 84% occurring once. This TCR was sampled from a woman between 40 and 55 years old who had recovered from COVID-19. Sequenced input: PBMCs or T cells enriched from blood (not recorded which). The rearrangement uses TRBV10-2 and TRBJ1-2, with D possibly TRBD1 on 6 matching bases. This CDR3 is CASSEGRGQGYTF. The CDR3 DNA follows: TGCGCCAGCAGTGAAGGCAGGGGTCAGGGCTACACCTTC.